These T cell receptor beta chains were read from a single sample in a study of blood T cells in healthy people across ages. TCRdb analysed the 5' RACE reads with MiXCR anew, one entry per CDR3 protein. In the table there are 1.5 million to 2 million distinct CDR3 sequences, roughly 27% of which are singletons. The sequencing sample was made of blood. Source of these receptors: a woman aged 25 to 39 in good health. CDR3s include the opening cysteine and the closing phenylalanine or tryptophan. The D gene is left open where the match is weak. Only some rows state a clone size, as once, few, many or a class for expanded clones.

clone_size: NA
j_call: TRBJ2-2
v_call: TRBV28
d_call: NA
cdr3_aa: CASSPRGVVTGELFF
cdr3_nt: TGTGCCAGCAGTCCTAGGGGGGTGGTCACCGGGGAGCTGTTTTTT

clone_size: NA
j_call: TRBJ2-3
v_call: TRBV20-1
d_call: TRBD2
cdr3_aa: CSARGSGISTDTQYF
cdr3_nt: TGCAGTGCTAGAGGTAGCGGGATCAGCACAGATACGCAGTATTTT

clone_size: many
j_call: TRBJ2-7
v_call: TRBV11-2
d_call: TRBD2
cdr3_aa: CASSLELAGVGEQYF
cdr3_nt: TGTGCCAGCAGCTTAGAACTAGCGGGAGTGGGCGAGCAGTACTTC

clone_size: NA
j_call: TRBJ2-5
v_call: TRBV6-1
d_call: TRBD2
cdr3_aa: CASSARRGGGTETQYF
cdr3_nt: TGTGCCAGCAGTGCCCGGCGGGGCGGGGGGACGGAGACCCAGTACTTC

clone_size: NA
j_call: TRBJ2-4
v_call: TRBV7-2
d_call: NA
cdr3_aa: CASSLGGASKNIQYF
cdr3_nt: TGTGCCAGCAGCTTAGGGGGAGCTTCCAAAAACATTCAGTACTTC

clone_size: few
j_call: TRBJ1-1
v_call: TRBV7-9
d_call: NA
cdr3_aa: CASSFSGTNTEAFF
cdr3_nt: TGTGCCAGCAGCTTTTCCGGGACGAACACTGAAGCTTTCTTT

clone_size: few
j_call: TRBJ2-7
v_call: TRBV7-9
d_call: TRBD1
cdr3_aa: CASSLEAGGSEQYF
cdr3_nt: TGTGCCAGCAGCTTAGAAGCAGGGGGCAGCGAGCAGTACTTC

clone_size: NA
j_call: TRBJ1-2
v_call: TRBV12-3/TRBV12-4
d_call: NA
cdr3_aa: CASSLAANGYTF
cdr3_nt: TGTGCCAGCAGTTTAGCGGCCAATGGCTACACCTTC

clone_size: many
j_call: TRBJ2-7
v_call: TRBV29-1
d_call: NA
cdr3_aa: CSVGRTEAYEQYF
cdr3_nt: TGCAGCGTTGGAAGGACGGAGGCCTACGAGCAGTACTTC

clone_size: NA
j_call: TRBJ2-1
v_call: TRBV12-3/TRBV12-4
d_call: NA
cdr3_aa: CASRTRGTNNEQFF
cdr3_nt: TGTGCCAGCAGGACAAGGGGGACTAACAATGAGCAGTTCTTC

clone_size: NA
j_call: TRBJ2-2
v_call: TRBV6-2/TRBV6-3
d_call: NA
cdr3_aa: CASSYRGDGIGELFF
cdr3_nt: TGTGCCAGCAGTTATCGTGGGGACGGTATCGGGGAGCTGTTTTTT

clone_size: many
j_call: TRBJ2-5
v_call: TRBV20-1
d_call: NA
cdr3_aa: CSVSTQETQYF
cdr3_nt: TGCAGTGTGTCTACCCAAGAGACCCAGTACTTC

clone_size: few
j_call: TRBJ2-1
v_call: TRBV11-2
d_call: NA
cdr3_aa: CASSLARGVSDELFF
cdr3_nt: TGTGCCAGCAGCTTAGCCAGGGGGGTCTCGGATGAGCTGTTCTTC

clone_size: NA
j_call: TRBJ2-6
v_call: TRBV7-2
d_call: TRBD1
cdr3_aa: CASNQDRGLSSGANVLTF
cdr3_nt: TGTGCCAGCAACCAGGACAGGGGGCTAAGCTCTGGGGCCAACGTCCTGACTTTC

clone_size: NA
j_call: TRBJ2-1
v_call: TRBV7-2
d_call: NA
cdr3_aa: CASSPRWRDEYEFF
cdr3_nt: TGTGCCAGCAGCCCAAGGTGGAGGGACGAGTATGAGTTCTTC

clone_size: few
j_call: TRBJ2-3
v_call: TRBV20-1
d_call: TRBD2
cdr3_aa: CSARDYSVTDTQYF
cdr3_nt: TGCAGTGCGCGGGACTATTCTGTCACAGATACGCAGTATTTT

clone_size: many
j_call: TRBJ1-2
v_call: TRBV20-1
d_call: TRBD1
cdr3_aa: CSASEPGQNYGYTF
cdr3_nt: TGCAGTGCTAGTGAACCGGGACAGAATTATGGCTACACCTTC

clone_size: few
j_call: TRBJ2-3
v_call: TRBV12-5
d_call: NA
cdr3_aa: CASSPTGRPTDTQYF
cdr3_nt: TGTGCTAGCTCCCCGACAGGTCGCCCCACAGATACGCAGTATTTT

clone_size: few
j_call: TRBJ1-4
v_call: TRBV25-1
d_call: NA
cdr3_aa: CASSEYSANEKLFF
cdr3_nt: TGTGCCAGCAGTGAATATTCCGCGAATGAAAAACTGTTTTTT

clone_size: NA
j_call: TRBJ2-1
v_call: TRBV4-3
d_call: NA
cdr3_aa: CASSQGNLANEQFF
cdr3_nt: TGCGCCAGCAGCCAGGGCAATTTAGCCAATGAGCAGTTCTTC

clone_size: many
j_call: TRBJ2-7
v_call: TRBV4-1
d_call: TRBD1
cdr3_aa: CASSQDRDRMYEQYF
cdr3_nt: TGCGCCAGCAGCCAAGACCGGGACAGGATGTACGAGCAGTACTTC